What follows are 19 T cell receptor beta chains derived from one specimen sequenced in a study of beta chain features in type 1 diabetes. Study results and caveats: There was a moderate but significant shortening of TCRB CDR3s in all four CD4+ subsets of Type 1 diabetes patients.

The antigens for these receptors are not known. cDNA synthesis used the whole RNA isolate, giving expressed TCRB sequences. Measured with immunoSEQ multiplex PCR; TCRdb has only the in-frame clones, and not every one. Here the sample spans hundreds of thousands of clones, 11% to 15% being singletons. Sequencing was performed on naive CD4+ T cells from blood. These receptors all come from a man younger than 30 with type 1 diabetes.

In this sample, this clone turned up a few times. The chain employs TRBV9 and TRBJ1-2, with D perhaps matching TRBD1 (5 bases). CDR3 length equals 16 residues. V lost 0 bases, J lost 4 bases, and 16 bases lay in between. From germline, CDR1 is SGDLS and CDR2 YYNGEE. CDR3 protein: CASSVAPGRTFYGYTF. CDR3 nucleotide sequence: TGTGCCAGCAGCGTAGCCCCGGGACGGACCTTCTATGGCTACACCTTC.

The table lists this clone with a few counts. The CDR3 DNA reads as TGTGCCAGCAGTGAGGGCCGAACTAATGAAAAACTGTTTTTT. This gives the protein CASSEGRTNEKLFF. The rearrangement links TRBV25-1 to TRBJ1-4; D is unresolved. The germline V gene encodes CDR1 MGHDK and CDR2 SYGVNS. The V and J ends lost 3 bases and 1 base respectively, with 6 bases between them. CDR3 length: 14 residues.

This clone was detected a few times. The V and J genes are TRBV6-5 and TRBJ2-5; a weak D match, TRBD2 (5 bases). V was clipped by 5 bases and J by 4 bases, with 14 bases between them. The germline CDR1 and CDR2 sequences are MNHEY and SVGAGI. The CDR3 runs to 14 residues. The CDR3 protein is CASSTGSVGETQYF. In nucleotides, the CDR3 is TGTGCCAGCAGTACGGGGTCTGTGGGAGAGACCCAGTACTTC.

The chain uses TRBV15 and TRBJ2-5; D uncertain. V gave up 0 bases and J gave up 5 bases, with 4 bases separating them. The length of the CDR3 is 12 residues. Per the germline V gene, CDR1 is LNHNV and CDR2 is YYDKDF (reference sequence). The CDR3: CATSRDTETQYF. The CDR3 nucleotides read TGTGCCACCAGCAGAGATACCGAGACCCAGTACTTC.

The V call is TRBV6-1, the J call TRBJ1-1; D is unclear. V lost 7 bases to trimming and J lost 1 base, with 4 bases between them. From germline, CDR1 is MNHNS and CDR2 SASEGT. This CDR3 comprises 11 residues. CDR3 protein: CASTKNTEAFF. CDR3 DNA: TGTGCCAGCACCAAGAACACTGAAGCTTTCTTT.

CDR3 sequence: CASSLGGGKGPDTQYF. CDR3 in DNA: TGCGCCAGCAGCCTCGGCGGGGGGAAGGGGCCAGATACGCAGTATTTT. The chain recombines TRBV4-3 with TRBJ2-3, with TRBD2 identical over 8 bases. This CDR3 contains 16 residues. The junction had 10 bases not matched to a gene; V was cut back by 4 bases and J by 4 bases. Looked up from germline, CDR1 is LGHNA and CDR2 is YSLEER.

This chain joins TRBV2 and TRBJ2-5; 7 bases map to TRBD2. Per the germline V gene, CDR1 is SNHLY and CDR2 is FYNNEI. With 4 bases clipped from V and 1 base from J, the junction kept 6 bases outside the gene matches. CDR3 length: 15 residues. In DNA, the CDR3 is TGTGCCAGCAGTGTGGGGACGGGGGGCCAAGAGACCCAGTACTTC. This codes for CASSVGTGGQETQYF.

J is TRBJ2-2 and V is TRBV7-9; 11 nucleotides match TRBD2. This CDR3 has 15 residues. Germline CDR1 reads SEHNR; CDR2 reads FQNEAQ (reference sequence). The V gene end was trimmed by 6 bases and the J gene end by 6 bases; junction bases not matched to a gene: 6. The CDR3 loop is CASRLGLAGAGELFF. CDR3 sequence (DNA): TGTGCCAGCAGGCTAGGACTAGCGGGCGCCGGGGAGCTGTTTTTT.

This clone has just a few counts. V is TRBV30 and J is TRBJ2-1; the match to TRBD2 covers 9 bases. Germline V gene sequence: CDR1 GTSNPN, CDR2 SVGIG (reference sequence). CDR3 length equals 19 residues. The V segment lost 4 bases and the J segment 4 bases; nucleotides outside the gene matches: 20. The DNA of the CDR3 is TGTGCCTGGAAAACCCGGGACAGCGGGAGGCGCCGGCTATACAATGAGCAGTTCTTC. Its protein product is CAWKTRDSGRRRLYNEQFF. The whole variable domain, filled in from reference TRBV30 and TRBJ2-1, reads SQTIHQWPATLVQPVGSPLSLECTVEGTSNPNLYWYRQAAGRGLQLLFYSVGIGQISSEVPQNLSASRPQDRQFILSSKKLLLSDSGFYLCAWKTRDSGRRRLYNEQFFGPGTRLTVL.

This clone turned up a few times. This chain links TRBV18 with TRBJ2-3; D is undetermined. The germline V gene encodes CDR1 KGHSH and CDR2 LQKENI. The V end was cut by 6 bases, the J end by 0 bases, with 13 bases between. CDR3 size: 15 residues. The CDR3 DNA reads as TGTGCCAGCTCCCCCTCCACTGGGAGCACAGATACGCAGTATTTT. Its translation is CASSPSTGSTDTQYF.

In regard to this clone: The same CDR3 can be traced to other DNA sequences in this sample. The rearrangement joins TRBV29-1 to TRBJ2-3; D unresolved. In germline, CDR1 is SQVTM, CDR2 ANQGSEA. The CDR3 is 10 amino acids. V was trimmed by 7 bases and J by 1 base, leaving 3 bases between them. CDR3: CSGGTDTQYF. The CDR3 DNA sequence: TGCAGCGGGGGCACAGATACGCAGTATTTT.

This clone was detected a few times. Other DNA sequences in the same sample also yield this CDR3. The chain carries TRBV28 and TRBJ2-7, with 9 bases lining up with TRBD1. This CDR3 comprises 15 residues. V lost 2 bases and J lost 0; bases outside the gene matches: 2. The germline CDR1 and CDR2 sequences are MDHEN and SYDVKM. CDR3 nucleotides: TGTGCCAGCAGTTTAGGGGGACAGGGCTCCTACGAGCAGTACTTC. Protein sequence: CASSLGGQGSYEQYF.

J is TRBJ2-1 and V is TRBV6-5; 8 nucleotides align to TRBD2. The germline V gene encodes CDR1 MNHEY and CDR2 SVGAGI. CDR3 length: 16 residues. The junction had 5 bases not matched to a gene; V was cut back by 0 bases and J by 4 bases. The CDR3 DNA is TGTGCCAGCAGTTACTCTGAAATAGCGGGGTACAATGAGCAGTTCTTC. Translation gives CASSYSEIAGYNEQFF.

This clone was found a few times. J is TRBJ2-1 and V is TRBV18; a weak D match, TRBD2 (5 bases). V was cut by 3 bases and J by 2 bases, with 11 bases left in between. The CDR3 covers 15 residues. The V gene's germline CDR1 is KGHSH and CDR2 LQKENI. The CDR3 loop is CASSPLGSPYNEQFF. In DNA form, the CDR3 reads TGTGCCAGCTCACCGTTAGGGAGCCCCTACAATGAGCAGTTCTTC.

This clone was picked up a small number of times. The CDR3 loop reads CASSEMREGTDTQYF. DNA of the CDR3: TGTGCCAGCAGTGAAATGAGGGAGGGGACAGATACGCAGTATTTT. This chain connects TRBV6-1 to TRBJ2-3, with 7 nucleotides matching TRBD2. The germline gives CDR1 MNHNS, CDR2 SASEGT. The CDR3 has 15 residues. V was pared by 2 bases and J by 3 bases, with 5 bases of the junction left unmatched.

This clone was seen only a few times. The chain links TRBV9 to TRBJ2-6, with D uncertain. V was clipped by 6 bases and J by 3 bases, with 16 bases between them. The CDR3 totals 16 residues. Germline assignment: CDR1 SGDLS and CDR2 YYNGEE. CDR3 sequence (DNA): TGTGCCAGCACCCCTGGCGGTGGTCATGGGGCCAACGTCCTGACTTTC. Its protein is CASTPGGGHGANVLTF. The full variable domain, in which reference TRBV9 and TRBJ2-6 provide the parts outside the CDR3, is DSGVTQTPKHLITATGQRVTLRCSPRSGDLSVYWYQQSLDQGLQFLIQYYNGEERAKGNILERFSAQQFPDLHSELNLSSLELGDSALYFCASTPGGGHGANVLTFGAGSRLTVL.

The chain couples TRBV27 to TRBJ2-1, with D uncertain. Trimming cost V 0 bases and J 0 bases, with 6 bases left between them. The CDR3 contains 15 residues. Germline V CDR1 and CDR2: MNHEY, SMNVEV (reference sequence). The CDR3 region is CASSLSGSSYNEQFF. The CDR3, as DNA: TGTGCCAGCAGTTTATCGGGTAGCTCCTACAATGAGCAGTTCTTC.

The genes are TRBV29-1 and TRBJ2-7; 9 positions agree with TRBD1. Per the germline V gene, CDR1 is SQVTM and CDR2 is ANQGSEA. This CDR3 is 14 amino acids long. V trimming: 6 bases; J trimming: 9 bases; junction bases outside the gene matches: 15. CDR3: CSVHPGTGTLGQYF. DNA of the CDR3: TGCAGCGTCCACCCCGGGACAGGGACTCTTGGGCAGTACTTC.

The chain couples TRBV5-1 to TRBJ2-5, with TRBD1 matching over 9 bases. Germline CDR1 SGHRS, CDR2 YFSETQ. CDR3 length: 15 amino acids. Losses at the gene ends were 0 bases for V and 4 bases for J; bases not matched to a gene: 4. The CDR3: CASSLERTGVETQYF. CDR3 nucleotides: TGCGCCAGCAGCTTGGAGAGGACAGGGGTAGAGACCCAGTACTTC.